This entry features one T cell receptor beta chain sequence. The antigen is not known. These data are taken from a study of neoadjuvant anti-PD-1 for oral cavity cancer. Study-level results: Only a few patients per response group were TCR-analyzed; validation needed. Treg/Th17 ratio rose with pretreatment blood and fell with post-treatment tumor TCRbeta clonality.

Analysis of PBMCs was direct, with no culture step. Sequencing used immunoSEQ multiplex PCR; TCRdb keeps in-frame clones, though not all of them. This table has about 17,000 clones, around 71% appearing once. The V gene lost 0 bases and the J gene lost 8 bases, with 14 bases spanning the gap. Germline CDR1 reads SGHRS; CDR2 reads YFSETQ. CDR3 length: 14 amino acids. The chain combines TRBV5-1 with TRBJ1-2; D gene ambiguous. The source was PBMCs, collected before nivolumab (anti-PD-1) treatment. The TCR originated in a person between 40 and 85 years old with oral cavity squamous cell carcinoma. The CDR3 DNA reads as TGCGCCAGCAGCTTGGGATCCGCAGGCCGGGGCTACACCTTC. It yields the protein CASSLGSAGRGYTF. Variable domain in full (rest from reference TRBV5-1 and TRBJ1-2): KAGVTQTPRYLIKTRGQQVTLSCSPISGHRSVSWYQQTPGQGLQFLFEYFSETQRNKGNFPGRFSGRQFSNSRSEMNVSTLELGDSALYLCASSLGSAGRGYTFGSGTRLTVV.